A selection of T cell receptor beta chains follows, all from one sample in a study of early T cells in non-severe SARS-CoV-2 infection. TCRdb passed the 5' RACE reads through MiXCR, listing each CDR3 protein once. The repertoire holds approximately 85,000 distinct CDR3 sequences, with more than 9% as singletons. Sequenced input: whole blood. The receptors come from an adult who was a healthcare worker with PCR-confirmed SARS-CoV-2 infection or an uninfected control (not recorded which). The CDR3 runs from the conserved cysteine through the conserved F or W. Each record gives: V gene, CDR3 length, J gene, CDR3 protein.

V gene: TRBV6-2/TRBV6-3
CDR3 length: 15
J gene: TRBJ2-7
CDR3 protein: CASSLRPKSLYEQYF

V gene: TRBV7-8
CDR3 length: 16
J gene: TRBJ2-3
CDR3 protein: CASSLASGLSTDTQYF

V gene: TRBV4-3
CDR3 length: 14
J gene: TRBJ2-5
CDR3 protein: CASSPKTNSWTQYF

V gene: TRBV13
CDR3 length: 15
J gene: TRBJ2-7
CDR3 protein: CASRLREGDVYEQYF

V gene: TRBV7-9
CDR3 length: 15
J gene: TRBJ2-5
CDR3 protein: CASSSGLAQQETQYF

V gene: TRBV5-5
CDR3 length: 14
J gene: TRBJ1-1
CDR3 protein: CASILQGMNTEAFF

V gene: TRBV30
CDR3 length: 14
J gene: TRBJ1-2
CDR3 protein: CAWSIDRGDYGYTF

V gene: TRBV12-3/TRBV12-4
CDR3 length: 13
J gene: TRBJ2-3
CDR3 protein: CASGGWDTDTQYF

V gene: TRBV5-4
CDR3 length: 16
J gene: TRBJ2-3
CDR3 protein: CASSVLAGGLGDTQYF

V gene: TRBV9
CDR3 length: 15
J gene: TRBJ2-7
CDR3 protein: CASSVAGDPFHEQYF

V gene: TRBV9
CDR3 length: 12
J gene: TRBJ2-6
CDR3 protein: CASSPGANVLTF

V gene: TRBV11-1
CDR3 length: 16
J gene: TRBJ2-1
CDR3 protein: CASSLDGGTTYNEQFF

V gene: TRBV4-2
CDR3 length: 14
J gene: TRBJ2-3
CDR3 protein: CASSQDPGPDTQYF

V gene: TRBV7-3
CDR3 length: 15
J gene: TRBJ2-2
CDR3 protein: CASSLSGRAPGELFF

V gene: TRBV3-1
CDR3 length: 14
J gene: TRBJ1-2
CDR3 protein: CASSHQQVNYGYTF

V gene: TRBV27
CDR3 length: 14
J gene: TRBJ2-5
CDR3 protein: CASSPTTPQETQYF

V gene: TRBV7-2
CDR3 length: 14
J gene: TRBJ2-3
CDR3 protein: CASSLGQYTDTQYF

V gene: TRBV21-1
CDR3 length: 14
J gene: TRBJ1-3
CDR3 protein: CASSNRVTGNTIYF

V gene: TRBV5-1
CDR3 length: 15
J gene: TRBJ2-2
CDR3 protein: CASSPRTTSTGELFF

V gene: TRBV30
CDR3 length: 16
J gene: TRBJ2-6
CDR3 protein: CAWRKRGRAGANVLTF

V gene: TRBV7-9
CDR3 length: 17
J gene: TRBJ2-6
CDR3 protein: CATRLAGGPAGANVLTF

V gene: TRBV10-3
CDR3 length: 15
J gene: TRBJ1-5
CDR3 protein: CAIRAGGGVSQPQHF

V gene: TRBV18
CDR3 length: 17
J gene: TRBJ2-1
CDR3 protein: CASSLTPLAGWYNEQFF

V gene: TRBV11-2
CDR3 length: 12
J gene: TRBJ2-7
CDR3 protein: CASSSSPGEQYF

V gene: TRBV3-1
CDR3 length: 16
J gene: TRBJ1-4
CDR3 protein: CASSQDPREDNEKLFF

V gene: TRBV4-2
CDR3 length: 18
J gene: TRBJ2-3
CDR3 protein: CASSRTSGRYTSTDTQYF

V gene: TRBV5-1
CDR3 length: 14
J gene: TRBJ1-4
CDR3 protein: CASSLQGVNEKLFF

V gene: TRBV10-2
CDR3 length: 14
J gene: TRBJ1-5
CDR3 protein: CATSAQGRDQPQHF

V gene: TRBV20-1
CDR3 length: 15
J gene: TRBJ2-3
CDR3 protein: CSARGAGKLSDTQYF

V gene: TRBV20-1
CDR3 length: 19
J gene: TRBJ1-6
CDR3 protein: CSAKYPGTILSSYNSPLHF

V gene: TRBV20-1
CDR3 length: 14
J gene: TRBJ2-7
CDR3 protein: CSARDDRQPYEQYF

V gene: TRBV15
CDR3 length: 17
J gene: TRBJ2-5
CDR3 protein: CATSRDYGLAGGETQYF

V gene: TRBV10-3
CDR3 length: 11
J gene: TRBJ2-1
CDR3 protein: CAINTGTGQFF

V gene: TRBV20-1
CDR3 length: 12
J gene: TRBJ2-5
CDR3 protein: CSARHGRETQYF

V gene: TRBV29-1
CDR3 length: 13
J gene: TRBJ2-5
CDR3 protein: CSALGPSEETQYF

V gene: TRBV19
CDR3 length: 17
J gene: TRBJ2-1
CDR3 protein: CASSILPGGASGGEQFF

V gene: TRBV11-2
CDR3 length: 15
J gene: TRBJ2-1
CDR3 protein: CASSLGQVSYNEQFF

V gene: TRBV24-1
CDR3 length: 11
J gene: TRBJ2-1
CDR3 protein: CATRLGNEQFF

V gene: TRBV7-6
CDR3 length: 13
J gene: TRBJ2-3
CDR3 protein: CASSLAYSDTQYF

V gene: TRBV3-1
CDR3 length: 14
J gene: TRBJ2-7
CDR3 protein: CASSPGTGWYEQYF

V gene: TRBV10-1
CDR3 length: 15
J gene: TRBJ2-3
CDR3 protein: CASSERGSGSHTQYF

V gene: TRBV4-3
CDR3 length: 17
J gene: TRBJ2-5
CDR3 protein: CASSQGGLGGFQETQYF

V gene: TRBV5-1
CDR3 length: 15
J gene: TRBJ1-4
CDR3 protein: CASSLDGQDYEKLFF

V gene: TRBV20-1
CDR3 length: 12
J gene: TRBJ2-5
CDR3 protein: CSARDPRETQYF

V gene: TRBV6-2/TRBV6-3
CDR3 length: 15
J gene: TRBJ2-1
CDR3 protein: CASSPYSGANNEQFF

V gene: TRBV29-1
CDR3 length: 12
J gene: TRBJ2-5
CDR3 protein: CSVMTGQETQYF

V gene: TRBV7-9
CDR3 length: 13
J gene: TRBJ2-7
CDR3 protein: CASSLDRDDEQYF

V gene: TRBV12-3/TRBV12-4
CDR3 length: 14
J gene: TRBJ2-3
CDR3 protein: CASSRDSPPDTQYF

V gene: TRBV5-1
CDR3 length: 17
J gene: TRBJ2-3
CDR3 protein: CASSLFQVGGSTDTQYF

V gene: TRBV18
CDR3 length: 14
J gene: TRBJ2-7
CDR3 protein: CASSPETGTYEQYF

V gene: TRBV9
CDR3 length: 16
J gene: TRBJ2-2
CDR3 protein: CASSVGDRDWTWELFF

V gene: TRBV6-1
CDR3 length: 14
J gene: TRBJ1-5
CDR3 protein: CASNTQGGNQPQHF

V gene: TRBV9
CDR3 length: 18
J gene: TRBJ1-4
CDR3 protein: CASSVAPTGRTTNEKLFF

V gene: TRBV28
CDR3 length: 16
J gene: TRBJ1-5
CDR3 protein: CASSLGTADSNQPQHF